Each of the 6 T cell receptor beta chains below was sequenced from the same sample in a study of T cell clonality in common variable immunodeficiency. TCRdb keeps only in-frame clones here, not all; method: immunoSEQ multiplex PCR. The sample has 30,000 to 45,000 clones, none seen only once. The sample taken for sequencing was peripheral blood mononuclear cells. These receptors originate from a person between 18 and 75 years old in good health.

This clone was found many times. The CDR3 loop is CASTREGRETQYF. The CDR3 DNA, read in part, is TGTGCCAGCACGCGGGAGGGTCGGGAGACC. V and J are TRBV2 and TRBJ2-5, with 9 bases aligning to TRBD2. Read sequence stops 3 residues before the CDR3 end, and the germline J gene provides the missing end. The trim removed 7 bases at V and 5 bases at J, leaving 5 bases unmatched. There are 13 residues in the CDR3. The germline CDR1 and CDR2 sequences are SNHLY and FYNNEI. The complete variable domain, with remaining parts taken from reference TRBV2 and TRBJ2-5, reads EPEVTQTPSHQVTQMGQEVILRCVPISNHLYFYWYRQILGQKVEFLVSFYNNEISEKSEIFDDQFSVERPDGSNFTLKIRSTKLEDSAMYFCASTREGRETQYFGPGTRLLVL.

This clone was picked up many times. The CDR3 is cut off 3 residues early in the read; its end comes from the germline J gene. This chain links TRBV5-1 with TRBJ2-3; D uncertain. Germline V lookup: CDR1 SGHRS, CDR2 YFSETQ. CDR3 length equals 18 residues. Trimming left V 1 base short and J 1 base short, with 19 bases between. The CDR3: CASSLTTSVFARTDTQYF. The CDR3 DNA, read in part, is TGCGCCAGCAGCTTGACTACTTCTGTATTCGCCCGCACAGATACG. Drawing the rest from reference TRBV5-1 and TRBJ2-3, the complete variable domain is KAGVTQTPRYLIKTRGQQVTLSCSPISGHRSVSWYQQTPGQGLQFLFEYFSETQRNKGNFPGRFSGRQFSNSRSEMNVSTLELGDSALYLCASSLTTSVFARTDTQYFGPGTRLTVL.

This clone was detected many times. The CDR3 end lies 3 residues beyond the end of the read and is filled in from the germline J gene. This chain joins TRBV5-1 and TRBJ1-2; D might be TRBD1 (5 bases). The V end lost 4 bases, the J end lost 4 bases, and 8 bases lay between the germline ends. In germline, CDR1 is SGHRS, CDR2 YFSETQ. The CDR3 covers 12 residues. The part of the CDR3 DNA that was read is TGCGCCAGCAGCCAGGGAGGCTATGGC. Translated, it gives CASSQGGYG. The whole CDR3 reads CASSQGGYGYTF.

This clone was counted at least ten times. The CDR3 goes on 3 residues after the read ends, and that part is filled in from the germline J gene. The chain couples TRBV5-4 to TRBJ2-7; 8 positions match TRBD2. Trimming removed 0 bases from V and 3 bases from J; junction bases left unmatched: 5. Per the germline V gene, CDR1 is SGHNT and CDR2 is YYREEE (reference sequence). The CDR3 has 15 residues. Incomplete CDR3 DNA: TGTGCCAGCAGCTTGGTTGCAGCGGGAGACTACGAG. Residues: CASSLVAAGDYE. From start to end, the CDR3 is CASSLVAAGDYEQYF.

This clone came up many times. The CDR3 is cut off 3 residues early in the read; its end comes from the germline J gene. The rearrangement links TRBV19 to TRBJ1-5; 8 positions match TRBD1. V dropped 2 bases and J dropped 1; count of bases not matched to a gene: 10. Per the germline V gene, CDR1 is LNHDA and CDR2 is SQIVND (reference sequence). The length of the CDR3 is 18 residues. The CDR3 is CASSIRQGASRSNQPQHF. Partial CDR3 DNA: TGTGCCAGTAGTATAAGGCAGGGGGCCTCAAGAAGCAATCAGCCC. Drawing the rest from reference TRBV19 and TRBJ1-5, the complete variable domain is DGGITQSPKYLFRKEGQNVTLSCEQNLNHDAMYWYRQDPGQGLRLIYYSQIVNDFQKGDIAEGYSVSREKKESFPLTVTSAQKNPTAFYLCASSIRQGASRSNQPQHFGDGTRLSIL.

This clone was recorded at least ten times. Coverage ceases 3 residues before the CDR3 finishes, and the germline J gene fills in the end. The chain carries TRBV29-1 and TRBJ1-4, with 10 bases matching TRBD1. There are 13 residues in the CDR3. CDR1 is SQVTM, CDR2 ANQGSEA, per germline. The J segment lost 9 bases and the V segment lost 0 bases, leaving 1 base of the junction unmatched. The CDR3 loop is CSVEEGQGQKLFF. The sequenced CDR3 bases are TGCAGCGTTGAAGAGGGACAGGGGCAAAAA.